Listed below are T cell receptor beta chains from one sample, sequenced in a study of T cell responses to AZD1222 COVID-19 vaccine. The data were produced by immunoSEQ multiplex PCR, yet TCRdb's version contains in-frame clones alone and is incomplete. The sample has about 140,000 clones, approximately 90% seen once; the top ten hold around 3.8%. This specimen was peripheral blood, taken on day 0 of AZD1222 vaccination. Receptors were obtained from an adult in good health. Each CDR3 is given with its conserved first and last residue. A D gene is named only where the DNA matches it firmly. Rows may omit the clone size; those that give it use once, few, many or a size class.

D gene: .; J gene: TRBJ1-5; V gene: TRBV19; clone size: .; CDR3 protein: CASSITSSDYQPQHF; CDR3 DNA: TGTGCCAGTAGTATAACATCGTCGGATTATCAGCCCCAGCATTTT
D gene: .; J gene: TRBJ1-2; V gene: TRBV5-5; clone size: .; CDR3 protein: CASSLRGSPGYTF; CDR3 DNA: TGTGCCAGCAGCTTAAGGGGTTCCCCCGGCTACACCTTC
D gene: .; J gene: TRBJ1-2; V gene: TRBV4-3; clone size: .; CDR3 protein: CASSQDPTGYYGYTF; CDR3 DNA: TGCGCCAGCAGCCAAGACCCAACAGGGTACTATGGCTACACCTTC
D gene: TRBD1; J gene: TRBJ1-6; V gene: TRBV5-4; clone size: .; CDR3 protein: CASSPETTGSNSPLHF; CDR3 DNA: TGTGCCAGCAGCCCGGAGACGACAGGGTCTAATTCACCCCTCCACTTT
D gene: TRBD1; J gene: TRBJ2-7; V gene: TRBV19; clone size: .; CDR3 protein: CASSSFGTGPYEQYF; CDR3 DNA: TGTGCCAGTAGTTCTTTCGGGACAGGGCCCTACGAGCAGTACTTC
D gene: TRBD1; J gene: TRBJ1-5; V gene: TRBV5-1; clone size: .; CDR3 protein: CASSLGDRESQPQHF; CDR3 DNA: TGCGCCAGCAGCTTGGGCGACAGGGAGAGTCAGCCCCAGCATTTT
D gene: .; J gene: TRBJ1-5; V gene: TRBV19; clone size: .; CDR3 protein: CASSIHQSRGGGNQPQHF; CDR3 DNA: TGTGCCAGTAGTATTCATCAGAGCAGGGGCGGCGGCAATCAGCCCCAGCATTTT
D gene: .; J gene: TRBJ2-3; V gene: TRBV5-1; clone size: once; CDR3 protein: CASSLGGALGSTDTQYF; CDR3 DNA: TGCGCCAGCAGCTTGGGGGGAGCCCTGGGGAGCACAGATACGCAGTATTTT
D gene: .; J gene: TRBJ2-5; V gene: TRBV6-5; clone size: .; CDR3 protein: CAVGGDFQETQYF; CDR3 DNA: TGTGCGGTCGGGGGAGACTTCCAAGAGACCCAGTACTTC
D gene: .; J gene: TRBJ1-4; V gene: TRBV6-6; clone size: .; CDR3 protein: CASSLRGGREKLFF; CDR3 DNA: TGTGCCAGCAGTCTCCGAGGGGGGCGTGAAAAACTGTTTTTT
D gene: .; J gene: TRBJ1-1; V gene: TRBV29-1; clone size: .; CDR3 protein: CSVDREAFF; CDR3 DNA: TGCAGCGTCGACAGGGAAGCTTTCTTT
D gene: TRBD2; J gene: TRBJ2-1; V gene: TRBV19; clone size: .; CDR3 protein: CASTQGLPPYNEQFF; CDR3 DNA: TGTGCCAGTACGCAGGGACTACCGCCTTACAATGAGCAGTTCTTC
D gene: TRBD2; J gene: TRBJ2-1; V gene: TRBV10-1; clone size: few; CDR3 protein: CASSEVAGNEQFF; CDR3 DNA: TGCGCCAGCAGTGAGGTAGCGGGCAATGAGCAGTTCTTC
D gene: TRBD1; J gene: TRBJ2-7; V gene: TRBV19; clone size: .; CDR3 protein: CASSKEGTGGVEQYF; CDR3 DNA: TGTGCCAGTAGTAAAGAGGGGACAGGGGGCGTCGAGCAGTACTTC
D gene: .; J gene: TRBJ2-7; V gene: TRBV28; clone size: once; CDR3 protein: CASSLSPSYEQYF; CDR3 DNA: TGTGCCAGCAGTTTATCCCCATCCTACGAGCAGTACTTC
D gene: .; J gene: TRBJ2-7; V gene: TRBV5-6; clone size: .; CDR3 protein: CASRRAGEYEQYF; CDR3 DNA: TGTGCCAGCCGGAGAGCGGGCGAGTACGAGCAGTACTTC
D gene: TRBD2; J gene: TRBJ2-1; V gene: TRBV3-1/TRBV3-2; clone size: .; CDR3 protein: CASSRAGGPPVAKNEQFF; CDR3 DNA: TGTGCCAGCAGCCGAGCGGGAGGGCCACCCGTTGCGAAAAATGAGCAGTTCTTC
D gene: TRBD2; J gene: TRBJ2-3; V gene: TRBV11-2; clone size: .; CDR3 protein: CASSLSGRGYTQYF; CDR3 DNA: TGTGCCAGCAGCTTAAGCGGGAGGGGGTATACGCAGTATTTT
D gene: .; J gene: TRBJ2-7; V gene: TRBV7-9; clone size: .; CDR3 protein: CASSLPGPQAGEQYF; CDR3 DNA: TGTGCCAGCAGCTTACCGGGACCTCAAGCCGGCGAGCAGTACTTC
D gene: .; J gene: TRBJ1-1; V gene: TRBV19; clone size: .; CDR3 protein: CASSIAGTEAFF; CDR3 DNA: TGTGCCAGTAGTATTGCTGGGACTGAAGCTTTCTTT
D gene: TRBD1; J gene: TRBJ2-3; V gene: TRBV19; clone size: .; CDR3 protein: CASSMGQTFSVDTQYF; CDR3 DNA: TGTGCCAGTAGTATGGGACAGACATTTTCGGTGGATACGCAGTATTTT
D gene: .; J gene: TRBJ2-5; V gene: TRBV5-1; clone size: .; CDR3 protein: CASSAQETQYF; CDR3 DNA: TGCGCCAGCAGCGCACAAGAGACCCAGTACTTC
D gene: .; J gene: TRBJ2-7; V gene: TRBV3-1/TRBV3-2; clone size: .; CDR3 protein: CASSQGNEQYF; CDR3 DNA: TGTGCCAGCAGCCAAGGGAACGAGCAGTACTTC
D gene: .; J gene: TRBJ2-7; V gene: TRBV20-1; clone size: .; CDR3 protein: CSGGASYEQYF; CDR3 DNA: TGCAGTGGGGGGGCATCCTACGAGCAGTACTTC